The entry below describes one TCR beta chain. Its antigen is unidentified. This sample was included in a study of cytomegalovirus exposure and HLA in healthy donors. Primers included in the PCR were 60 Vbeta and 13 Jbeta primers. Generated by immunoSEQ multiplex PCR, the TCRdb table keeps only in-frame clones and is missing some. The sample lists about 200,000 clones; 80% to 85% were seen once. Germline CDR1 and CDR2: MDHEN and SYDVKM. V dropped 1 base and J dropped 5; count of bases not matched to a gene: 10. The CDR3 has 16 residues. Broader study findings: TCR beta chains numbering about 160 were designated cytomegalovirus-associated. Most TCR sequences were uncommon, yet certain public TCRs appeared in many donors. A later analysis linked a missense variant in DCLRE1C to the trimming of TCR beta V and J genes.

The sequencing sample was made of PBMCs. This sequence joins TRBV28 and TRBJ2-5, with TRBD2 matching 7 bases. The receptor comes from a woman in her 50s in good health and CMV-seropositive. The chain's CDR3 is CASSLFKLGREETQYF. The CDR3 DNA follows: TGTGCCAGCAGTTTATTTAAGTTGGGGCGGGAGGAGACCCAGTACTTC.